This T cell receptor beta chain was profiled in a study of identifying expanded T cells in peripheral blood. On this clone itself: Its specificity is not known. One end of the junction fails to match germline, which may point to a read error.

Collection occurred without any documented infections or immune events in donors. Repertoires were generated with immunoSEQ multiplex PCR, while TCRdb's copy carries only in-frame clones and drops some. The profile covers more than 50,000 clones, with approximately 82% appearing a single time and approximately 19% taken by the ten largest. Study-level results: Approximately two-week clone count variance significantly increased as total template count grew. Differentially abundant clones: about 1.2 between replicates, approximately 15 at 2 to 3 weeks, around 19 at four.

Sequenced material: blood. This TCR came from a person aged 18 to 70 in good health.

For the CDR3, the DNA is TGTGCCAGCAGTCAAGCGCAGGGGCCCCAGCATTTT. This encodes CASSQAQGPQHF. V gene TRBV2 combines with J gene TRBJ1-5; the D gene is possibly TRBD1 (5 bases). The CDR3 is 12 amino acids. Germline CDR1 and CDR2: SNHLY and FYNNEI.